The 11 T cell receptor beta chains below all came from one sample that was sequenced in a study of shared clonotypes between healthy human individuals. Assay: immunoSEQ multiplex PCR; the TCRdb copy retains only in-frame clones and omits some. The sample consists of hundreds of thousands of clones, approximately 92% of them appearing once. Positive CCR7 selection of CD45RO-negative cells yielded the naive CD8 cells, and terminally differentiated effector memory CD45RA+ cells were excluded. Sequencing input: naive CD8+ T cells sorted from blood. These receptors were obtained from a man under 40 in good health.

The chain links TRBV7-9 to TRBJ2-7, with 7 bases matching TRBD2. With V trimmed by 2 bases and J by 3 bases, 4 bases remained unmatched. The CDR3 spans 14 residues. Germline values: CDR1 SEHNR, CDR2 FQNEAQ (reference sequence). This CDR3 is CASSLSSGGYEQYF. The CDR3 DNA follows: TGTGCCAGCAGCTTAAGCTCGGGGGGCTACGAGCAGTACTTC.

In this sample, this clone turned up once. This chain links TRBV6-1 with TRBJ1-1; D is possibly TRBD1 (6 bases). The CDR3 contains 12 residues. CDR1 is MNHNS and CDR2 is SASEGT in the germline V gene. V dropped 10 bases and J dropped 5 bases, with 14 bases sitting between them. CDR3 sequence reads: CATATGRTEAFF. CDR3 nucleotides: TGTGCCACCGCTACAGGGCGAACTGAAGCTTTCTTT.

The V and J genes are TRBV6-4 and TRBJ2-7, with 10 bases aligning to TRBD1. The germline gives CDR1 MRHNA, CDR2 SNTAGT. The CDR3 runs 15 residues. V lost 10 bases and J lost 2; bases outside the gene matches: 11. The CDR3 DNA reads TGTGCCAACAGGAAACCGGGACAGGGGCCCTACGAGCAGTACTTC. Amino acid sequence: CANRKPGQGPYEQYF.

The CDR3 is CASSPRGAKNIQYF. Written as DNA, the CDR3 is TGTGCCAGCAGCCCTAGGGGGGCCAAAAACATTCAGTACTTC. This chain joins TRBV14 and TRBJ2-4, with D perhaps matching TRBD1 (6 bases). CDR1 SGHDN and CDR2 FVKESK come from the germline V gene. Trimming took off 4 bases at V and 1 base at J, with 8 bases between the two ends. The CDR3 has 14 residues.

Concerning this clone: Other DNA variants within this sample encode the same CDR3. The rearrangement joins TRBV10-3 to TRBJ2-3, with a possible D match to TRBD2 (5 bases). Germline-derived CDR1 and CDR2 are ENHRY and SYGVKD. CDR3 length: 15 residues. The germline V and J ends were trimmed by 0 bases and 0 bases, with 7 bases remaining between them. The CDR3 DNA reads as TGTGCCATCAGTGAGTCGGGCGGGAGCACAGATACGCAGTATTTT. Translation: CAISESGGSTDTQYF.

The CDR3 is CASSPGDGGYTF. The CDR3 bases are TGTGCCAGTAGCCCAGGGGACGGGGGCTACACCTTC. The chain is built from TRBV19 and TRBJ1-2, with D perhaps matching TRBD1 (6 bases). Trimming left V 6 bases short and J 8 bases short, with 13 bases between. The CDR3 runs to 12 residues. Germline V gene data show CDR1 as LNHDA and CDR2 as SQIVND (reference sequence). The variable domain in full, completed from reference TRBV19 and TRBJ1-2, reads DGGITQSPKYLFRKEGQNVTLSCEQNLNHDAMYWYRQDPGQGLRLIYYSQIVNDFQKGDIAEGYSVSREKKESFPLTVTSAQKNPTAFYLCASSPGDGGYTFGSGTRLTVV.

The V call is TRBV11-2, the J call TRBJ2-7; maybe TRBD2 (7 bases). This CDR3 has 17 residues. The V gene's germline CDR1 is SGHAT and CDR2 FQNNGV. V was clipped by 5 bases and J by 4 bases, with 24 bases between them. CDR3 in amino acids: CASSPGRRGAGDYEQYF. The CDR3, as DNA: TGTGCCAGCAGCCCCGGACGTCGGGGGGCAGGAGATTACGAGCAGTACTTC.

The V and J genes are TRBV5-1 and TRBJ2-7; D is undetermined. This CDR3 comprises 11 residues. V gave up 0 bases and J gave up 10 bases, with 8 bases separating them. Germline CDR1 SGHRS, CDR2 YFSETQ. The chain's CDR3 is CASSLGSKQYF. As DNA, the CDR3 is TGCGCCAGCAGCTTGGGGTCTAAACAGTACTTC.

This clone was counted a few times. The CDR3 DNA reads as TGTGCCAGCAGCTTACCGAACTATGGCTACACCTTC. Translated: CASSLPNYGYTF. The chain has TRBV7-9 and TRBJ1-2; D is ambiguous. The V and J ends lost 2 bases and 2 bases respectively, with 3 bases between them. This CDR3 has 12 amino acids. Germline assignment: CDR1 SEHNR and CDR2 FQNEAQ (reference sequence).

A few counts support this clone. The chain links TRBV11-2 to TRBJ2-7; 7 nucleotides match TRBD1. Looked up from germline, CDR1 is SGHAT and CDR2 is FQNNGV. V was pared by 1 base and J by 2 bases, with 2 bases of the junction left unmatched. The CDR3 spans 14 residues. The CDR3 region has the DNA TGTGCCAGCAGCTTAGGCAGGGGGACCTACGAGCAGTACTTC. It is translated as CASSLGRGTYEQYF.

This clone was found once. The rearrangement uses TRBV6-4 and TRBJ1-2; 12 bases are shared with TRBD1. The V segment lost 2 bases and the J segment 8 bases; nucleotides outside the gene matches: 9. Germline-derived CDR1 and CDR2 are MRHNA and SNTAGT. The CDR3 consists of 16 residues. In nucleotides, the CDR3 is TGTGCCAGCAGTGACATAATGGGACAGGGGGCAGAAGGCTACACCTTC. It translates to CASSDIMGQGAEGYTF.